The source of this TCR beta chain is a study of T cell changes during pregnancy in multiple sclerosis. The assay was immunoSEQ multiplex PCR, and TCRdb's table has in-frame clones only and misses some. The data hold 45,000 or so clones, with 80% to 90% observed a single time. The CDR3 contains 16 residues. V was cut by 11 bases and J by 4 bases, with 26 bases left in between. CDR1 and CDR2 (germline): LNHDA, SQIVND (reference sequence). The specimen comprised CD4+ T cells from peripheral blood mononuclear cells, sampled after pregnancy. This sequence originates from a female donor with multiple sclerosis, enrolled in a pregnancy study. The chain is built from TRBV19 and TRBJ1-2; D gene unclear. CDR3 protein: CACVEVGMASSYGYTF. In nucleotides, the CDR3 is TGTGCCTGCGTTGAGGTTGGTATGGCTTCTTCCTATGGCTACACCTTC.